This T cell receptor beta chain was sequenced for a study of OX40 agonist ivuxolimab in advanced cancers. Clones were read by immunoSEQ multiplex PCR, and TCRdb kept only the in-frame ones, dropping some. The sample lists about 58,000 clones, around nine tenths occurring once. Regarding this clone: Its target is unknown.

Study-level points and caveats: Clonal expansion in partial responders at 0.1-3.0 mg/kg ranked among the lowest.

The CDR3 sequence is 13 residues long. Trimming removed 4 bases at V and 6 bases at J, with 13 bases between. CDR1 SNHLY and CDR2 FYNNEI come from the germline V gene. The receptor was isolated from an adult with an advanced solid tumor such as melanoma, head and neck, liver or kidney cancer. Sequenced material: CD4+ or CD8+ T cells sorted from blood, taken in a trial of the OX40 agonist ivuxolimab. This chain connects TRBV2 to TRBJ2-7; D is perhaps TRBD2 (7 bases). CDR3 coding DNA: TGTGCCAGCAGTGGTTCGAGGGGGGGCGAGCAGTACTTC. This codes for CASSGSRGGEQYF.